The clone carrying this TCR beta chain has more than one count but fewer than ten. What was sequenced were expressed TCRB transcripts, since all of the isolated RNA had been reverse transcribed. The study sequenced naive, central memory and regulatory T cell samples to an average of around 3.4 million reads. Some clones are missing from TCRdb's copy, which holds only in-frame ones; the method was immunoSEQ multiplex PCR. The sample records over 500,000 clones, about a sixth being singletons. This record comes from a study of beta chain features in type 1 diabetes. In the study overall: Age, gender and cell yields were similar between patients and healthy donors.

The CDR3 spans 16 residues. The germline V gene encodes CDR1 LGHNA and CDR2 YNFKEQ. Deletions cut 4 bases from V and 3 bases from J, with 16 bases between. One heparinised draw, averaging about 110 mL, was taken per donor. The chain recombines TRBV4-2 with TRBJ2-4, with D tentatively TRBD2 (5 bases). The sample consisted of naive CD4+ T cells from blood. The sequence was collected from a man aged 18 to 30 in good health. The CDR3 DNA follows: TGTGCCAGCAGCCCGTTAGGGTCGGCGGGCAAAAACATTCAGTACTTC. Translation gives CASSPLGSAGKNIQYF.